This paragraph covers one T cell receptor beta chain sequence. This specimen belongs to a study of Ad26.COV2.S vaccination and SARS-CoV-2 variants. Background on the study: The authors gave Ad26.COV2.S intramuscularly, either once or twice 56 days apart.

Documented treatment: 15 to 20 received Ad26.COV2.S at low or high dose, single or two shots; several received placebo; per-sample allocation not given. Collection of the samples took place on day 63 after the first injection of vaccine or placebo. Whoever gave the sample was an adult aged 18-55 years in Boston. SARS-CoV-2 spike from the Wuhan strain was encoded by the vaccine, an Ad26 vector. CDR1 SEHNR and CDR2 FQNEAQ come from the germline V gene (reference sequence). The CDR3 covers 15 residues. The V end lost 8 bases, the J end lost 5 bases, and 19 bases lay between the germline ends. The protocol was immunoSEQ multiplex PCR, while the TCRdb copy is restricted to in-frame clones and leaves out a portion. Among about 350,000 clones, 80% to 90% were seen once, and the ten largest hold 5%.

Sequencing used peripheral blood, obtained in a trial of Ad26.COV2.S vaccine versus placebo. The clonotype originates from a person aged 18-60 years who received the Ad26.COV2.S COVID-19 vaccine or a placebo. This chain links TRBV7-9 with TRBJ2-1; D remains unclear. This chain's CDR3 is CASFPADLPDNEQFF. The CDR3 nucleotides are TGTGCCAGCTTTCCGGCAGATCTTCCGGACAATGAGCAGTTCTTC.